This T cell receptor (beta chain) was found in a study of cytomegalovirus exposure and HLA in healthy donors listed by TCRdb under 2017. Concerning the study at large: According to an earlier analysis of a few hundred of the donors, about 179 million T cells yielded approximately 120 million unique TCR beta sequences and approximately 300 Gb of sequence data. Because of strong linkage in the cohort, 5 or 6 DR-DQ haplotypes were treated as single units for association and clustering. In addition to the first cohort of approximately 650 subjects, a separate validation cohort of 130 or so different subjects was used. The study profiled the T cell repertoires of hundreds of subjects by immunosequencing and related them to cytomegalovirus serostatus. Rather than drawing on any new phenotypic data, the later analysis identified candidate immune exposures from TCR beta sequences and the way those sequences occurred across donors. To decide whether each TCR beta V gene segment behaved as functional or pseudogenic, an earlier analysis of some 600 of the donors relied on high-throughput TCR beta sequencing. Alongside the repertoire data, information on donor age, sex, ethnicity and CMV serostatus was compiled. All discovery cohort repertoires had been generated on a single sequencing platform. Both class I and class II loci were covered by HLA typing, at four-digit resolution. The study aimed to test whether cataloging public T cell receptors could reveal signatures of past pathogen exposure. Among the 398 genotyped donors, approximately 76% belonged to the genetic ancestry cluster associated with self-reported Caucasian donors. To predict cytomegalovirus infection status, the study combined high-throughput TCR immunosequencing, statistical association of individual TCRs with disease status, and machine learning. Typing coverage differed by locus: A, B, C, DRB1 and DQB1 were typed in about 620-630 donors, DQA1 in 522, DPA1 in nearly 610, and DPB1 in approximately 450. Around 320 gigabases of sequencing data and 70 million to 85 million unique TCR sequences were included in an early release covering roughly 600 HLA-typed donors. Among over 350 genotyped donors of the cohort, an average of approximately 240,000 unique TCR beta nucleotide sequences were sequenced per donor, roughly 18% of them non-productive. A later genetic analysis took genome-wide SNP genotypes for about three fifths of the 666 donors and used that subset as a discovery cohort. A later analysis re-analyzed previously published TCR beta repertoires from roughly 690 donors and added high-resolution HLA genotyping to study TCR occurrence patterns.

Study-wide findings and limitations: According to a later analysis, TCR association rates differed among HLA loci, with DRB1 alleles showing the most associated TCRs and HLA-C alleles showing the fewest. A few of the identified cytomegalovirus-associated TCR beta chains were confirmed in vitro to be specific for cytomegalovirus antigens. A later analysis found that most CMV-associated TCR beta chains appeared HLA-restricted, with HLA associations seemingly driven largely by CMV exposure. Immune exposure information for the cohort was limited to CMV serostatus. In a later analysis, HLA-associated TCR beta chains showed more clonal expansion and lower generation probabilities than non-associated chains that were equally common. Several of the top co-occurrence clusters appeared to be linked to parvovirus B19, influenza, CMV and Epstein-Barr virus, according to a later analysis. This cohort had only TCR beta chains sequenced, and the lack of alpha or paired-chain data limited which features could be detected. Strong co-occurrence of HLA alleles, especially DR and DQ, made assigning TCR associations to individual alleles difficult. Most TCR sequences were observed very rarely across donors, whereas some public TCRs were present in many individuals. In an earlier analysis of roughly 560 of the donors, most TCR beta V segments were observed in productive rearrangements about 90% or about 30% of the time, broadly matching IMGT annotations. In a later genetic analysis, fewer N-insertions in productive TCRs were reported among donors in an Asian-associated ancestry cluster than the roughly 640-donor mean. Specific HLA alleles were associated with some 15,000 TCR beta sequences at a false discovery rate of 0.05 in a later analysis. HLA typing was unavailable for some donors at each locus, so association tests used only the typed subset. A total of about 180 TCR beta chains were listed by the study as associated with cytomegalovirus. V-gene and J-gene trimming of TCR beta chains was associated with a missense DCLRE1C variant in a later genetic analysis, and the association was replicated in an independent cohort. Linkage disequilibrium might explain the correlated functional status among segregating V segments, but an unknown experimental factor could not be ruled out. The authors suggested that the approach could potentially be extended to other disease states and immunological phenotypes. Roughly uniform sequencing depth across donors was assumed in presence/absence analyses, although this assumption may not hold. Some IMGT-functional V segments, including TRBV6-2 and TRBV6-3, could not be distinguished by the 87-base-pair reads and were therefore excluded. The earlier analysis of 587 of the donors excluded 15 to 20 rarely observed V segments, including chromosome 9 orphons, because counts were too low. The classifier was reported to diagnose cytomegalovirus status with high specificity and sensitivity in both the original and validation cohorts. A cluster of highly shared sequence variants was judged likely to be a technical artifact of the sequencing pipeline. A further reported finding was that TCR beta sequences accurately predicted the HLA-A and HLA-B alleles for most subjects in the first cohort.

In total, roughly 670 healthy bone marrow donors made up the cohort. At the time of sampling, all cohort members were nominally healthy, though unrecorded immune exposures were likely present. The donor tested CMV seropositive and was one of the 289 seropositive cohort members. A peripheral blood sample was provided by each donor, and peripheral blood mononuclear cells were used for TCR beta sequencing. The Qiagen DNeasy Blood Extraction Kit was used to extract genomic DNA from the blood cell samples. Library construction relied on the immunoSEQ multiplex PCR assay. For the multiplex PCR, a mixture combining 60 forward primers for TCR Vbeta segments and 13 reverse primers for TCR Jbeta segments was used. A multiplex PCR assay on genomic DNA amplified the CDR3 region of rearranged TCR beta genes. Amplified TCR beta libraries were sequenced as 87-base-pair reads on the Illumina HiSeq System. The source study handled its data this way. In a later analysis, 70 million to 95 million unique TCR beta chains were counted across the approximately 640 repertoires, and approximately 9.9 million of these chains were shared by at least two donors. Raw reads were error-corrected and collapsed into unique sequences by a nearest-neighbor algorithm in which closely related sequences were merged to remove PCR and sequencing errors. CDR3 sequences were aligned to IMGT reference sequences to assign V, D and J gene segments. For a sequence to be retained, a match of at least six nucleotides to both a V gene segment and a J gene segment was required. Rearrangements were classified as productive when the CDR3 lacked stop codons and remained in frame with V and J, and all other rearrangements were classified as non-productive. Following IMGT convention, CDR3 was defined as the stretch from the second conserved V-encoded cysteine up to the conserved J-encoded phenylalanine. In an earlier analysis of 587 of the donors, sequences lacking an unambiguous match to a single V gene segment were excluded. In an earlier analysis of 450 to 700 of the donors, V segments were called functional above 56.7% productive rearrangements and were called segregating when the between-donor standard deviation exceeded 5%. A statistical classification framework was built to diagnose cytomegalovirus status from the catalog of TCR beta chain sequences. In a later analysis, V and J genes were assigned by comparing TCR nucleotide sequences against IMGT/GENE-DB human TR gene sequences. A later analysis assigned CDR3 sequences and most-parsimonious VDJ recombination scenarios with the TCRdist pipeline. In a later analysis, each TCR beta chain was defined by its CDR3 amino acid sequence together with its V-gene family, and reads lacking a unique V-gene family were excluded. In a later analysis, nearly 600 highly shared, low-generation-probability nucleotide sequences were removed to address suspected cross-contamination and a sequencing artifact. For each public chain, a later analysis derived a clonal expansion index from normalized ranks of inferred template counts within each repertoire. In a later analysis, generation probabilities were computed using a VDJ recombination model fitted to out-of-frame rearrangements, and the results were checked against IGoR. In a later analysis, hypergeometric tests were used to score TCR-TCR, TCR-HLA and TCR-CMV co-occurrence, with a repertoire-size bias correction applied to TCR pairs. In a later analysis, false discovery rates were estimated by permuting HLA or CMV assignments 20 times. A later analysis grouped co-occurring TCRs with DBSCAN, adding TCRdist sequence similarity when clustering within HLA-allele-positive subsets. Repertoires with fewer than 30,000 or more than 120,000 public chains were left out of co-occurrence clustering, as were five repertoires with anomalous nucleotide sharing. Not all clones reach the TCRdb copy of this immuneACCESS table, which keeps in-frame sequences only. Checked studies attribute under half of the gap to unresolved V genes and leave the rest unexplained. That table is the source of V, J and clone size, and D and trimming were worked out from the DNA. The sample's own table lists roughly 76,000 clones. The ten largest clones represent approximately 2.4% of the sample.

V is pared back by 6 bases and J by 0 bases, with 14 bases lying between the germline termini. The cysteine opens and the phenylalanine closes a CDR3 of 15 amino acids. Of the read, only the CDR3 DNA is kept; its 45 bases are in frame from base 1. Sequences PRHDT (CDR1) and FYEKMQ (CDR2) are obtained from the germline V gene (reference sequence). Remarks on this clone: The target of this receptor is not known.

Recombination linked TRBV13 to TRBJ1-1; TRBD1 is a possible D gene, resting on 6 matching bases. Source material: PBMCs. The TCR was taken from a female donor in good health and CMV-seropositive. The DNA sequence follows: TGTGCCAGCAGGGGGGCGGTCCAGCTGAACACTGAAGCTTTCTTT. It is translated as CASRGAVQLNTEAFF.